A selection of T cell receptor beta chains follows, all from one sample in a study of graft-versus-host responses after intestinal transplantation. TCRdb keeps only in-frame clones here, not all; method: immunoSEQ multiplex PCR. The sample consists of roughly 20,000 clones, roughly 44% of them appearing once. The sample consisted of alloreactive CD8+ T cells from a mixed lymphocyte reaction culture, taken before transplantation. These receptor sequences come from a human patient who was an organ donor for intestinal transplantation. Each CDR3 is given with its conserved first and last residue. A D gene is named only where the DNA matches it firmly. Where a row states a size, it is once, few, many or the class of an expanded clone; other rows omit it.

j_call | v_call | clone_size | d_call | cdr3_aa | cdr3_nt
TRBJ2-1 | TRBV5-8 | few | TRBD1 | CASRTGQGAYNEQFF | TGTGCCAGCAGGACGGGACAGGGGGCCTACAATGAGCAGTTCTTC
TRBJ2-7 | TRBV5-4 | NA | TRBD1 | CASRDRGNEQYF | TGTGCCAGCAGAGACAGGGGGAACGAGCAGTACTTC
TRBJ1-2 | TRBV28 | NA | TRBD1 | CASSLSWTGSVGYTF | TGTGCCAGCAGTTTATCTTGGACAGGGTCGGTTGGCTACACCTTC
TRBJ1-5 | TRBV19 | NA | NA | CASSRGRVDNQPQHF | TGTGCCAGTAGTAGGGGCAGGGTTGACAATCAGCCCCAGCATTTT
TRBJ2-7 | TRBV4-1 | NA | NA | CASSQDSYEQYF | TGTGCCAGCAGCCAGGACTCCTACGAGCAGTACTTC
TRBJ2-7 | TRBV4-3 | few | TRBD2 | CASSQDLGGRNHYYEQYF | TGCGCCAGCAGCCAAGATTTGGGCGGGAGGAACCACTACTACGAGCAGTACTTC
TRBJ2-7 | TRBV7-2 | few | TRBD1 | CASSLVGRGSYEQYF | TGTGCCAGCAGCTTAGTGGGCAGGGGGTCCTACGAGCAGTACTTC
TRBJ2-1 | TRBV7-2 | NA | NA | CASSLVTGGPRGEQFF | TGTGCCAGCAGCTTAGTTACGGGGGGCCCCCGAGGTGAGCAGTTCTTC
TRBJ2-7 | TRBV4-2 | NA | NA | CASSQSVGSSETEQYF | TGTGCCAGCAGCCAAAGTGTGGGATCCTCAGAGACCGAGCAGTACTTC
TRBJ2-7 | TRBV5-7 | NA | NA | CASSLQATETYEQYF | TGTGCCAGCAGCTTACAAGCCACTGAGACCTACGAGCAGTACTTC
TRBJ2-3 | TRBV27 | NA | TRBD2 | CASSSWTSGRQDTQYF | TGTGCCAGCAGTTCTTGGACTAGCGGGAGGCAGGATACGCAGTATTTT
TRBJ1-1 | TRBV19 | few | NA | CASSMGGVNTEAFF | TGTGCCAGTAGTATGGGGGGGGTGAACACTGAAGCTTTCTTT
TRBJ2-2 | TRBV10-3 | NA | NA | CAISDVSADTASTGELFF | TGTGCCATCAGTGACGTTTCGGCGGACACAGCGTCCACCGGGGAGCTGTTTTTT
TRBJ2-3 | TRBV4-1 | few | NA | CASSGRDSSTDTQYF | TGTGCCAGCAGCGGCCGGGACTCTAGCACAGATACGCAGTATTTT
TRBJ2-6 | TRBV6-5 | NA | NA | CASSYSGANVLTF | TGTGCCAGCAGTTACTCTGGGGCCAACGTCCTGACTTTC
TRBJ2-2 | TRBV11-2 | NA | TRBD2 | CASSSYSGRATGELFF | TGTGCCAGCAGCTCCTATAGCGGGAGGGCGACCGGGGAGCTGTTTTTT
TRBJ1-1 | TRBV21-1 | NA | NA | CASSKSGRDGDPNTEAFF | TGTGCCAGCAGCAAATCCGGAAGGGACGGAGATCCGAACACTGAAGCTTTCTTT
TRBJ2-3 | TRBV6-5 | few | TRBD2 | CASRRIAGADTQYF | TGTGCCAGCAGGAGAATAGCGGGAGCAGATACGCAGTATTTT
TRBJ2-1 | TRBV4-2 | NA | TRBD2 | CASSPRLASNEQFF | TGTGCCAGCAGCCCGAGACTAGCCTCCAATGAGCAGTTCTTC
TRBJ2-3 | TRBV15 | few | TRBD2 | CATSRDLASGSTDTQYF | TGTGCCACCAGCAGAGATTTGGCTAGCGGGAGCACAGATACGCAGTATTTT